Listed below are T cell receptor beta chains from one sample, sequenced in a study of blood T cell repertoires in COVID-19. TCRdb's copy holds only in-frame clones and misses some; the assay was immunoSEQ multiplex PCR. Among 55,000 to 90,000 clones listed, around 92% were seen once. Material for sequencing was peripheral blood. The source of these receptors is a human donor with active COVID-19. The donor label of this sample is uncertain. Each CDR3 is given with its conserved first and last residue. D genes are given only for firm matches. A clone size is listed for some rows: how often the clone was seen (once, few, many), or a class if it is expanded.

J gene,V gene,D gene,clone size,CDR3 DNA,CDR3 protein
TRBJ2-1,TRBV5-8,TRBD2,.,TGTGCCAGCAGCTTGGGGACTAGCGTCACCTACAATGAGCAGTTCTTC,CASSLGTSVTYNEQFF
TRBJ2-1,TRBV7-2,.,.,TGTGCCAGCAGCTTAGCCCGGGACTTCTACAATGAGCAGTTCTTC,CASSLARDFYNEQFF
TRBJ1-1,TRBV30,.,.,TGTGCCTGGAGTTTGGGAGGGAAAGGTGAAGCTTTCTTT,CAWSLGGKGEAFF
TRBJ2-1,TRBV4-1,TRBD2,.,TGCGCCAGCAGCCAAGACCCGACTAGCGGGACCTACAATGAGCAGTTCTTC,CASSQDPTSGTYNEQFF
TRBJ1-2,TRBV4-3,TRBD1,.,TGCGCCAGCAGCCAAGGGAAGAGAGCCAGGGGGGACTATGGCTACACCTTC,CASSQGKRARGDYGYTF
TRBJ2-7,TRBV30,.,.,TGTGCCTGGAGTACGGGGTGGTTGCAGTACTTC,CAWSTGWLQYF
TRBJ2-1,TRBV6-5,.,.,TGTGCCAGCAGATCACAGGGGGGGTACAATGAGCAGTTCTTC,CASRSQGGYNEQFF
TRBJ1-2,TRBV5-1,.,.,TGCGCCAGCAGCTTGGCCGCGGCAGCGGGCTATGGCTACACCTTC,CASSLAAAAGYGYTF
TRBJ2-7,TRBV6-6,.,.,TGTGCCAGCAGCGGCAGGACCTACGAGCAGTACTTC,CASSGRTYEQYF
TRBJ2-3,TRBV5-4,TRBD2,once,TGTGCCAGCAGGGGTGATCTAGCGGTCACAGATACGCAGTATTTT,CASRGDLAVTDTQYF
TRBJ2-7,TRBV4-3,TRBD1,.,TGCGCCAGCAGCCAAGCCGGGACAGGGGACCACGAGCAGTACTTC,CASSQAGTGDHEQYF
TRBJ2-1,TRBV20-1,.,.,TGCAGTGCTAGTGATTTGGGAGATGAGCAGTTCTTC,CSASDLGDEQFF
TRBJ2-7,TRBV6-6,TRBD1,.,TGTGCCAGCAGACTAGGGACAGGCTTCTCCTACGAGCAGTACTTC,CASRLGTGFSYEQYF
TRBJ2-7,TRBV15,.,.,TGTGCCTCCTCTCCTCGACAACCGAGGGCCTACGAGCAGTACTTC,CASSPRQPRAYEQYF
TRBJ2-3,TRBV11-2,.,.,TGTGCCAGCAGCTTAGATGAGACTAGATCTGATACGCAGTATTTT,CASSLDETRSDTQYF
TRBJ2-3,TRBV5-5,TRBD1,.,TGTGCCAGCAGCTTGGGGACAGGGGGTGGCACAGATACGCAGTATTTT,CASSLGTGGGTDTQYF